Included here is one T cell receptor (beta chain) sequence, with context. The CDR3 loop spans 14 amino acids. V lost 3 bases and J lost 4, with 12 bases in between. CDR1 KGHSH and CDR2 LQKENI come from the germline V gene. It was during active infection that Seattle patients were enrolled and then longitudinally followed. This sample was taken from a study of blood T cell repertoires in COVID-19. Study information: Researchers got acute and convalescent COVID-19 samples from the United States, Italy and Spain. In each case, the material was cDNA or gDNA derived from T cells, B-cell-depleted T cells, or PBMCs.

Original data processing: Researchers report that nucleated cell counts were estimated from reference gene primer amplification. Sequenced by immunoSEQ multiplex PCR; TCRdb stores in-frame clones only, minus some. V and J calls and clone size are given by that table; D and trimming were obtained from the DNA. The table has over 200,000 clones, under 85% seen once. This receptor was identified in a woman in her twenties or thirties with COVID-19, enrolled during active disease. The V and J genes are TRBV18 and TRBJ2-5, with D possibly TRBD2 on 5 matching bases. The sequenced material came from peripheral blood. In nucleotides, the CDR3 is TGTGCCAGCTCACCGTCCGGGGATGGAGAGACCCAGTACTTC. It is translated as CASSPSGDGETQYF.